Listed below are T cell receptor beta chains from one sample, sequenced in a study of blood T cell repertoires in COVID-19. TCRdb's copy holds only in-frame clones and misses some; the assay was immunoSEQ multiplex PCR. The sample has over 35,000 clones; about 83% are singletons. The sample was peripheral blood. These receptors all stem from a man between 60 and 70 years old with active COVID-19. Both conserved end residues are part of each CDR3. D genes are given only for firm matches. Part of the rows lack a size; the others show once, few, many or a class for expanded clones.

clone size: .
V gene: TRBV6-2/TRBV6-3
D gene: TRBD1
J gene: TRBJ2-5
CDR3 DNA: TGTGCCAGCAGCCAAGGACAGGGGGAGACCCAGTACTTC
CDR3 protein: CASSQGQGETQYF

clone size: .
V gene: TRBV6-5
D gene: TRBD2
J gene: TRBJ2-7
CDR3 DNA: TGTGCCAGCAGTTACCTGGCGGGAGTGAGCGAGCAGTACTTC
CDR3 protein: CASSYLAGVSEQYF

clone size: .
V gene: TRBV4-3
D gene: .
J gene: TRBJ1-1
CDR3 DNA: TGCGCCAGCAGCCGGGGTACCTCAGGGGACACTGAAGCTTTCTTT
CDR3 protein: CASSRGTSGDTEAFF

clone size: .
V gene: TRBV28
D gene: TRBD1
J gene: TRBJ2-5
CDR3 DNA: TGTGCCAGCAGTAGGGGGACAGGGGAGGGAGAGACCCAGTACTTC
CDR3 protein: CASSRGTGEGETQYF

clone size: .
V gene: TRBV6-5
D gene: .
J gene: TRBJ1-1
CDR3 DNA: TGTGCCAGCAGCCGGACTGTAAACACTGAAGCTTTCTTT
CDR3 protein: CASSRTVNTEAFF

clone size: .
V gene: TRBV5-5
D gene: TRBD2
J gene: TRBJ2-5
CDR3 DNA: TGTGCCAGCAGCCCCCCCCCGGGGGGCCAAGAGACCCAGTACTTC
CDR3 protein: CASSPPPGGQETQYF

clone size: few
V gene: TRBV9
D gene: TRBD2
J gene: TRBJ2-2
CDR3 DNA: TGTGCCAGCAGCTTAGGGACTAGCGTTAACACCGGGGAGCTGTTTTTT
CDR3 protein: CASSLGTSVNTGELFF

clone size: .
V gene: TRBV5-5
D gene: .
J gene: TRBJ2-7
CDR3 DNA: TGTGCCAGCAGCTTGGCTGGGGAGGAGGGCTACGAGCAGTACTTC
CDR3 protein: CASSLAGEEGYEQYF

clone size: .
V gene: TRBV5-6
D gene: .
J gene: TRBJ1-5
CDR3 DNA: TGTGCCAGCAGCTTGAGAGGGGGTGAACAATGGCCCCAGCATTTT
CDR3 protein: CASSLRGGEQWPQHF

clone size: .
V gene: TRBV29-1
D gene: TRBD1
J gene: TRBJ1-2
CDR3 DNA: TGCAGCGTTGGAGGGGGGGACAGGGAATATGGCTACACCTTC
CDR3 protein: CSVGGGDREYGYTF

clone size: few
V gene: TRBV7-2
D gene: TRBD2
J gene: TRBJ2-3
CDR3 DNA: TGTGCCAGCAGCTTTCGGGCGGGAGTGGATACGCAGTATTTT
CDR3 protein: CASSFRAGVDTQYF